This TCR beta chain was identified in a study of identical twins. Whole-study results and caveats: Conclusions were drawn cross-sectionally by statistical analysis, without following the same donors.

V dropped 0 bases and J dropped 3; count of bases not matched to a gene: 2. This CDR3 has 15 amino acids. Per the germline V gene, CDR1 is SGHTA and CDR2 is FQGNSA. This clonotype was detected ten times or more. The target antigen is unknown. TCRdb independently ran MiXCR on the 5' RACE reads; one entry per CDR3 protein. Seen here are some 690,000 distinct CDR3 sequences, 21% observed once, and the top ten hold approximately 4.5%. The same data also contributed to another study, on T cells expressing NK-cell markers. That work states: Obtained from sorted CD3+CD56+NKG2C+, CD3+CD56+NKG2C- and CD3+CD56-NKG2C+ T cells were the TCR beta repertoires. In several experiments, sorting was confined to alpha-beta TCR T cells through use of an anti-gamma-delta TCR antibody. Dominant NKG2C+ clonotypes were found to form about 1.0-7.5% of CD8+ T cells in roughly 6 donors.

The sample comprised PBMCs. The receptor was derived from a woman aged 18-29 years in good health. The rearrangement uses TRBV7-2 and TRBJ2-1; 7 bases align to TRBD2. CDR3 region: CASSLAGGNYNEQFF. The CDR3 DNA reads TGTGCCAGCAGCTTAGCGGGGGGGAACTACAATGAGCAGTTCTTC.